Shown below are 13 T cell receptor beta chains from a single sample sequenced in a study of PD-1 blockade in classical Hodgkin lymphoma. Sequencing used immunoSEQ multiplex PCR; TCRdb keeps in-frame clones, though not all of them. In the table there are roughly 50,000 clones, around 86% of which are singletons. Time point meaning: cycle 4 day 1 (C4D1), after five to seven weeks of nivolumab. Every patient was affected by relapse after autologous stem cell transplantation, while exposure to brentuximab vedotin was not uniform. This sample comprised peripheral blood mononuclear cells (PBMCs), obtained before the fourth cycle of nivolumab. Receptors originate from a human donor with classical Hodgkin lymphoma.

The genes are TRBV5-1 and TRBJ1-5; no clear D gene. This CDR3 has 13 amino acids. Germline V lookup: CDR1 SGHRS, CDR2 YFSETQ. V lost 5 bases and J 1 base, leaving 7 bases between the germline ends. The CDR3 spells CASSPESNQPQHF. In DNA form, the CDR3 reads TGCGCCAGCAGTCCAGAGAGCAATCAGCCCCAGCATTTT. Complete variable domain (other parts from reference TRBV5-1 and TRBJ1-5): KAGVTQTPRYLIKTRGQQVTLSCSPISGHRSVSWYQQTPGQGLQFLFEYFSETQRNKGNFPGRFSGRQFSNSRSEMNVSTLELGDSALYLCASSPESNQPQHFGDGTRLSIL.

The V and J genes are TRBV28 and TRBJ1-2; D unclear. Germline V CDR1 and CDR2: MDHEN, SYDVKM. This CDR3 comprises 14 residues. V was shortened by 6 bases and J by 3 bases, with 14 bases between the two germline ends. The CDR3 loop reads CASSPPVRDYGYTF. The CDR3 DNA is TGTGCCAGCAGCCCCCCGGTTAGGGACTATGGCTACACCTTC.

CDR3: CASSPSPGTSAYEQYF. The CDR3 DNA follows: TGTGCCAGCAGCCCTAGTCCCGGGACTAGCGCCTACGAGCAGTACTTC. The V call is TRBV11-2, the J call TRBJ2-7, with 10 nucleotides matching TRBD2. Per the germline V gene, CDR1 is SGHAT and CDR2 is FQNNGV. The trim removed 5 bases at V and 2 bases at J, leaving 9 bases unmatched. CDR3 length equals 16 residues.

V and J are TRBV28 and TRBJ2-7; TRBD1 might be the D (8 bases). The CDR3 is 14 residues long. Germline CDR1 and CDR2: MDHEN and SYDVKM. V lost 5 bases, J lost 4 bases, and 15 bases lay in between. The CDR3 sequence is CASSIGQGGYEQYF. Written as DNA, the CDR3 is TGTGCCAGCAGTATAGGACAGGGAGGGTACGAGCAGTACTTC.

This sequence joins TRBV27 and TRBJ2-3; TRBD2 matches at 8 bases. The CDR3 is 16 residues long. V lost 4 bases and J lost 1; bases outside the gene matches: 7. Per the germline V gene, CDR1 is MNHEY and CDR2 is SMNVEV (reference sequence). The CDR3 loop is CASSSRLATGTDTQYF. The DNA of the CDR3 is TGTGCCAGCAGTTCAAGACTAGCGACCGGCACAGATACGCAGTATTTT.

The V call is TRBV13, the J call TRBJ1-1; D not resolved. CDR1 and CDR2 (germline): PRHDT, FYEKMQ (reference sequence). The V end was cut by 5 bases, the J end by 7 bases, with 17 bases between. The CDR3 is 14 residues long. CDR3 nucleotides: TGTGCCAGCAGCCCCGTGGAAGGCTCTCATGAAGCTTTCTTT. Residues: CASSPVEGSHEAFF.

This clone was counted a few times. This chain joins TRBV19 and TRBJ2-1, with 7 bases matching TRBD1. Unmatched junction bases numbered 7, after V lost 3 bases and J lost 5 bases. The CDR3 is 15 residues long. Germline loops: CDR1 LNHDA, CDR2 SQIVND (reference sequence). The CDR3 loop reads CASSIEQGRHNEQFF. In nucleotides, the CDR3 is TGTGCCAGTAGTATTGAACAGGGGCGGCACAATGAGCAGTTCTTC. Filled out from reference TRBV19 and TRBJ2-1, the complete variable domain reads DGGITQSPKYLFRKEGQNVTLSCEQNLNHDAMYWYRQDPGQGLRLIYYSQIVNDFQKGDIAEGYSVSREKKESFPLTVTSAQKNPTAFYLCASSIEQGRHNEQFFGPGTRLTVL.

The chain couples TRBV19 to TRBJ1-4, with 7 bases that match TRBD1. With 4 bases clipped from V and 4 bases from J, the junction kept 3 bases outside the gene matches. This CDR3 has 14 amino acids. Germline V gene lookup returns CDR1 LNHDA and CDR2 SQIVND (reference sequence). CDR3 DNA: TGTGCCAGTAGTACCGGGACAGTTAATGAAAAACTGTTTTTT. Protein: CASSTGTVNEKLFF.

This chain links TRBV9 with TRBJ1-3; TRBD1 is a possible D gene (6 bases). The CDR3 contains 16 residues. The germline V gene has CDR1 SGDLS and CDR2 YYNGEE. Trimming shortened V by 1 base and J by 1 base, and 12 bases separated the two germline ends. CDR3 DNA sequence: TGTGCCAGCAGCGTAACGACAGGCGCTTCTGGAAACACCATATATTTT. Translating it yields CASSVTTGASGNTIYF.

The chain carries TRBV5-4 and TRBJ2-7; D perhaps matches TRBD1 (6 bases). Looked up from germline, CDR1 is SGHNT and CDR2 is YYREEE (reference sequence). CDR3 size: 13 residues. Deletions cut 4 bases from V and 2 bases from J, with 10 bases between. The CDR3 DNA reads as TGTGCCAGCAGCCCAGCAGGGGCCTACGAGCAGTACTTC. Protein sequence: CASSPAGAYEQYF.

The rearrangement joins TRBV28 to TRBJ2-1, with D perhaps TRBD1 or TRBD2 (5 bases each). CDR1 and CDR2 from the germline V gene are MDHEN and SYDVKM. The ends were cut back, 8 bases at V and 4 bases at J, with 15 bases in the middle. This CDR3 comprises 14 residues. The CDR3 sequence: CASWGRLSYNEQFF. The CDR3 DNA is TGTGCCAGCTGGGGCCGACTATCTTACAATGAGCAGTTCTTC.

This clone was observed a single time. This chain uses TRBV19 with TRBJ2-7, with D unclear. The CDR3 has 15 residues. Trimming removed 1 base from V and 3 bases from J, with 13 bases in between. In germline, CDR1 is LNHDA, CDR2 SQIVND (reference sequence). CDR3 sequence: CASSIGARPIYEQYF. The CDR3 DNA follows: TGTGCCAGTAGTATAGGGGCCAGGCCGATCTACGAGCAGTACTTC.

CDR3 DNA sequence: TGTGCCAGCAGTGAAGACAGGGGCTCCTACGAGCAGTACTTC. Amino acids: CASSEDRGSYEQYF. The chain employs TRBV2 and TRBJ2-7, with 7 bases aligning to TRBD1. The J segment lost 0 bases and the V segment lost 1 base, leaving 0 bases of the junction unmatched. Germline V lookup: CDR1 SNHLY, CDR2 FYNNEI. CDR3 length equals 14 residues.